The 15 T cell receptor beta chains presented below share a single source sample, sequenced in a study of cytomegalovirus exposure and HLA in healthy donors. 60 Vbeta and 13 Jbeta primers were used in PCR. Only in-frame clones appear in the TCRdb table, and some are missing; sequencing was by immunoSEQ multiplex PCR. The sample includes about 140,000 clones, roughly 79% of them seen just once. Sequenced input: PBMCs. All receptors derive from a male donor in good health and CMV-seronegative.

The rearrangement links TRBV6-5 to TRBJ1-2; 7 bases line up with TRBD1. The CDR3 has 11 residues. The V gene end was trimmed by 6 bases and the J gene end by 6 bases; junction bases not matched to a gene: 1. Germline CDR1 reads MNHEY; CDR2 reads SVGAGI. CDR3 region: CASSDRDGYTF. In DNA, the CDR3 is TGTGCCAGCAGCGACAGGGATGGCTACACCTTC.

The CDR3 here is CASSRGLAGANEQYF. CDR3 nucleotide sequence: TGTGCCAGCAGCCGGGGACTAGCGGGAGCCAACGAGCAGTACTTC. This chain uses TRBV6-5 with TRBJ2-7, with TRBD2 matching 14 bases. Germline V gene data show CDR1 as MNHEY and CDR2 as SVGAGI. V gave up 6 bases and J gave up 5 bases; unmatched junction bases: 6. The CDR3 covers 15 residues.

The rearrangement links TRBV13 to TRBJ2-7; 7 nucleotides agree with TRBD1. The CDR3 is 14 residues long. Germline-derived CDR1 and CDR2 are PRHDT and FYEKMQ (reference sequence). V lost 1 base and J lost 4; bases outside the gene matches: 4. DNA for the CDR3: TGTGCCAGCAGCTTAGACAGGGGATATTACGAGCAGTACTTC. This sequence encodes CASSLDRGYYEQYF.

The CDR3 nucleotides read TGTGCCAGCAGCCTTGAACAGGGCAGGGGGAGGTTCGGCTACACCTTC. Amino acid sequence: CASSLEQGRGRFGYTF. The chain joins TRBV25-1 to TRBJ1-2; 7 nucleotides match TRBD1. The trim removed 6 bases at V and 8 bases at J, leaving 18 bases unmatched. Germline assignment: CDR1 MGHDK and CDR2 SYGVNS. The CDR3 sequence is 16 residues long.

The V call is TRBV30, the J call TRBJ1-2; D remains unclear. Trimming left V 1 base short and J 4 bases short, with 7 bases between. The CDR3 sequence is 12 residues long. Per the germline V gene, CDR1 is GTSNPN and CDR2 is SVGIG (reference sequence). The CDR3 sequence: CAWSGGSYGYTF. The DNA of the CDR3 is TGTGCCTGGAGTGGTGGTAGCTATGGCTACACCTTC.

The rearrangement uses TRBV5-1 and TRBJ2-1; 8 bases are shared with TRBD1. J lost 3 bases, V lost 0 bases, and 2 bases had no gene match. This CDR3 has 15 residues. From germline, CDR1 is SGHRS and CDR2 YFSETQ. The chain's CDR3 is CASSLAGTGYNEQFF. In nucleotides, the CDR3 is TGCGCCAGCAGCTTGGCCGGGACAGGCTACAATGAGCAGTTCTTC.

This chain uses TRBV5-1 with TRBJ1-1, with a weak D call TRBD1 (6 bases). The CDR3 contains 15 residues. Germline CDR1 is SGHRS and CDR2 is YFSETQ. Deletions cut 1 base from V and 1 base from J, with 11 bases between. The CDR3 DNA reads as TGCGCCAGCAGCTTGTTGGACAGCCAGAACACTGAAGCTTTCTTT. Its translation: CASSLLDSQNTEAFF.

This sequence joins TRBV5-1 and TRBJ1-1; the D is unclear. Between the trimmed V and J ends, which lost 4 bases and 3 bases, there was a span of 16 bases. Looked up from germline, CDR1 is SGHRS and CDR2 is YFSETQ. The CDR3 spans 15 residues. Here the CDR3 reads CASSPLVSGYTEAFF. CDR3 sequence (DNA): TGCGCCAGCAGCCCCCTGGTGTCAGGATACACTGAAGCTTTCTTT.

The CDR3 DNA sequence: TGCGCCAGCAGATTCAGCGGGGGCCCCGTCGGGGAGCTGTTTTTT. It codes for CASRFSGGPVGELFF. The chain couples TRBV5-1 to TRBJ2-2; TRBD2 agrees at 8 bases. The V gene end was trimmed by 5 bases and the J gene end by 7 bases; junction bases not matched to a gene: 10. Germline V CDR1 and CDR2: SGHRS, YFSETQ. This CDR3 is 15 amino acids long.

The rearrangement joins TRBV9 to TRBJ1-2, with a weak D call TRBD1 (6 bases). V gave up 0 bases and J gave up 4 bases, with 10 bases separating them. The germline gives CDR1 SGDLS, CDR2 YYNGEE. The CDR3 sequence is 14 residues long. CDR3 DNA: TGTGCCAGCAGCGTAGCGGACAGACTCTATGGCTACACCTTC. Translating gives CASSVADRLYGYTF.

The chain couples TRBV6-5 to TRBJ2-7; the match to TRBD1 covers 8 bases. Germline trimming cut 4 bases from V and 2 bases from J; bases unmatched to any gene: 7. The germline V gene has CDR1 MNHEY and CDR2 SVGAGI. CDR3 length equals 15 residues. CDR3 DNA sequence: TGTGCCAGCAGTTTAGCCGGGACAGGCCCCTACGAGCAGTACTTC. Protein sequence: CASSLAGTGPYEQYF.

This chain connects TRBV19 to TRBJ2-2; TRBD1 matches at 8 bases. This CDR3 has 15 residues. The V segment lost 5 bases and the J segment 3 bases; nucleotides outside the gene matches: 5. The germline CDR1 and CDR2 sequences are LNHDA and SQIVND (reference sequence). CDR3 nucleotide sequence: TGTGCCAGTAGTCCCAGACAGGGGTACACCGGGGAGCTGTTTTTT. It yields the protein CASSPRQGYTGELFF. The whole variable domain, remainder taken from reference TRBV19 and TRBJ2-2, is DGGITQSPKYLFRKEGQNVTLSCEQNLNHDAMYWYRQDPGQGLRLIYYSQIVNDFQKGDIAEGYSVSREKKESFPLTVTSAQKNPTAFYLCASSPRQGYTGELFFGEGSRLTVL.

The chain is built from TRBV5-1 and TRBJ2-1; 8 bases agree with TRBD2. Per the germline V gene, CDR1 is SGHRS and CDR2 is YFSETQ. J gave up 4 bases and V 5 bases, and 8 bases lay outside the gene matches. The CDR3 is made up of 15 amino acids. CDR3 protein: CASRGGGTIYNEQFF. CDR3 DNA sequence: TGCGCCAGCAGGGGCGGGGGGACCATTTACAATGAGCAGTTCTTC. The full variable domain, its missing parts supplied by reference TRBV5-1 and TRBJ2-1, is KAGVTQTPRYLIKTRGQQVTLSCSPISGHRSVSWYQQTPGQGLQFLFEYFSETQRNKGNFPGRFSGRQFSNSRSEMNVSTLELGDSALYLCASRGGGTIYNEQFFGPGTRLTVL.

This chain uses TRBV30 with TRBJ1-2; 10 nucleotides line up with TRBD1. The CDR3 length is 17 residues. Germline trimming cut 3 bases from V and 4 bases from J; bases unmatched to any gene: 14. Looked up from germline, CDR1 is GTSNPN and CDR2 is SVGIG (reference sequence). CDR3 DNA sequence: TGTGCCTGGAGGGGGGCCGGGACAGGGGTAATAAGCTATGGCTACACCTTC. It specifies CAWRGAGTGVISYGYTF. Supplemented by reference TRBV30 and TRBJ1-2, the full variable domain reads SQTIHQWPATLVQPVGSPLSLECTVEGTSNPNLYWYRQAAGRGLQLLFYSVGIGQISSEVPQNLSASRPQDRQFILSSKKLLLSDSGFYLCAWRGAGTGVISYGYTFGSGTRLTVV.

In this sample, this clone turned up a few times. The chain has TRBV7-8 and TRBJ1-1; D unresolved. V lost 5 bases and J lost 0, with 7 bases in between. CDR1 is SGHVS and CDR2 is FQNEAQ in the germline V gene. This CDR3 has 13 residues. CDR3 protein: CASSPIMNTEAFF. The CDR3 region has the DNA TGTGCCAGCAGCCCTATTATGAACACTGAAGCTTTCTTT.